This T cell receptor beta chain was captured by sequencing in a study of cytomegalovirus exposure and HLA in healthy donors (dated by TCRdb to between 2016 and 2019). As for the study more broadly: The 666 repertoires of the first cohort and the roughly 120 validation repertoires were produced on the same platform, according to a later analysis. To predict cytomegalovirus infection status, the study brought together high-throughput TCR immunosequencing, statistical association of individual TCRs with disease status, and machine learning. The study aimed to test whether signatures of past pathogen exposure could be identified by cataloging public T cell receptors. A separate validation cohort of approximately 130 different subjects was used in addition to the approximately 670-subject first cohort. Paper-wide results and their limitations: In the study, around 150 TCR beta chains were listed as associated with cytomegalovirus. In vitro tests confirmed that a few of the cytomegalovirus-associated TCR beta chains recognize cytomegalovirus antigens. Subsequent analysis determined that TCRs grouped into clusters in the first cohort also showed a tendency toward co-occurrence across the 90 to 150 validation repertoires, and roughly 94% of cluster scores exceeded 0. Across donors, most TCR sequences were observed very rarely, whereas some public TCRs were present in many individuals. It was suggested by the authors that the approach could potentially be generalized to other disease states and immunological phenotypes. All 120 or so repertoires were used to score co-occurrence in the validation cohort in a later analysis, because that analysis had no HLA typing for the cohort. The classifier was reported to diagnose cytomegalovirus status with high specificity and sensitivity in both the original cohort and the validation cohort.

Libraries came from the immunoSEQ multiplex PCR assay. From the authors' description of their analysis: A statistical classification framework was built to diagnose cytomegalovirus status from the catalog of TCR beta chain sequences. In its TCRdb copy, this immuneACCESS table keeps in-frame sequences only and misses some clones. Where compared with another copy, unresolved V genes explain less than half of these, and the others have no known cause. V, J and clone size are those of that table, while D and trimming were read from the DNA. Present in this sample are roughly 150,000 clones, about 89% of which were seen just once. The top ten constitute 0.6% to 0.8% of the sample. Separate from the roughly 660-subject first cohort, the validation cohort of 95 to 150 subjects was the group to which the donors belonged. Trimming costs V 3 bases and J 6 bases, and their ends lie 18 bases apart. Taken from the germline V gene (reference sequence), the CDR1 and CDR2 loops are MNHEY and SMNVEV. From cysteine to phenylalanine, the CDR3 is 16 amino acids long. CDR3 DNA only is kept here, 48 bases in frame from base 1.

To note about this clone: There is no known antigen for this receptor. Base qualities are missing; no much larger clone stands one base away.

The V gene is TRBV27 and the J gene is TRBJ2-1; 5 matching bases give a weak D call of TRBD1. The sequence came from a man aged 18 to 30 in good health and CMV-seronegative. Sequencing was performed on PBMCs. In nucleotides, the sequence is TGTGCCAGCAGTTTTGGGCTTGGGGCCACGAGCAATGAGCAGTTCTTC. This sequence encodes CASSFGLGATSNEQFF.